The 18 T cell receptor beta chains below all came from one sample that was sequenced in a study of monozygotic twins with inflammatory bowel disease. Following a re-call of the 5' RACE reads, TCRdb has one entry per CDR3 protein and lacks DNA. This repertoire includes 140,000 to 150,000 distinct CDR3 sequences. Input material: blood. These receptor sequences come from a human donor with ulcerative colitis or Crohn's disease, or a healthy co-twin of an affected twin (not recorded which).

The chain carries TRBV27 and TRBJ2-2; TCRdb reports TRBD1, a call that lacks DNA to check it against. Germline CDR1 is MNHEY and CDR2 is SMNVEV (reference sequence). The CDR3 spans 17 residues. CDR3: CASSPPGQGRSGGELFF.

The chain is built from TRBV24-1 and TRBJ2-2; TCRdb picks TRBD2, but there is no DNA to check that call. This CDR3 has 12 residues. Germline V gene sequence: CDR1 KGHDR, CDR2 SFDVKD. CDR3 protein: CAIGGDTGELFF.

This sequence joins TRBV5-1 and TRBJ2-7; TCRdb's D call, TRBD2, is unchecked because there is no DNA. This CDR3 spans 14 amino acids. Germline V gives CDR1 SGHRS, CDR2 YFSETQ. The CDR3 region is CASSLDGRDREQYF.

This CDR3 is CASSYGAWDITGELFF. This sequence joins TRBV6-5 and TRBJ2-2. The CDR3 has 16 residues. CDR1 MNHEY and CDR2 SVGAGI come from the germline V gene.

Here the CDR3 reads CASIGVAEAFF. V and J are TRBV6-6 and TRBJ1-1. Germline CDR1 and CDR2: MNHNY and SVGAGI (reference sequence). This CDR3 is built from 11 residues.

This CDR3 reads CASSEGRTGRNYGYTF. This chain joins TRBV6-1 and TRBJ1-2; TCRdb names TRBD1, which stays unverified in the absence of DNA. CDR1 is MNHNS, CDR2 SASEGT, per germline. The CDR3 totals 16 residues.

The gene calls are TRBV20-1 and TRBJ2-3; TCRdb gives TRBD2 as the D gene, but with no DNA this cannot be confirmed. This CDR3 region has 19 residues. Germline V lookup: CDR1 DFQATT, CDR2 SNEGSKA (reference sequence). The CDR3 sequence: CSARDETSGRGPRTDTQYF.

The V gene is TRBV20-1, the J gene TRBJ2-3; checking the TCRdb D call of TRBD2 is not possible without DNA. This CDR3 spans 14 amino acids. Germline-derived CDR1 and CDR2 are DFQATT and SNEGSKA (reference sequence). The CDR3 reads CSAGPYIGADTQYF.

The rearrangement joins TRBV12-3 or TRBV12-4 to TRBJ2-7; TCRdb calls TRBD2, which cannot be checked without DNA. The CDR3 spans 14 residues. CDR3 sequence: CASSPTSEPYEQYF.

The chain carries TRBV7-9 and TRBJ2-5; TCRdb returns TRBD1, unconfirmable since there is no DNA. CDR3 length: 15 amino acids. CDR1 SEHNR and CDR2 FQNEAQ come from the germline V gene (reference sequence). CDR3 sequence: CASSLFRDRQETQYF.

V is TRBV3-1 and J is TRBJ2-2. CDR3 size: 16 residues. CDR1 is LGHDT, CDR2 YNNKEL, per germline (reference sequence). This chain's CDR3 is CASSRDNRIYTGELFF.

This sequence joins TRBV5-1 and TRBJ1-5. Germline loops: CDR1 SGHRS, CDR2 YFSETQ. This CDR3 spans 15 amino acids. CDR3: CASSLEDSSNQPQHF.

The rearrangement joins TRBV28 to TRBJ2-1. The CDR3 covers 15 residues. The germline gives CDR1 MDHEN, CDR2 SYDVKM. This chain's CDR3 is CASSSAVGNRNEQFF.

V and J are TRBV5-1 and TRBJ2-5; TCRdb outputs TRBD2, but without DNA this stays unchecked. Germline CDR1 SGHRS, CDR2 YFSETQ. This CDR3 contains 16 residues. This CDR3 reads CASSLAGRLAGETQYF.

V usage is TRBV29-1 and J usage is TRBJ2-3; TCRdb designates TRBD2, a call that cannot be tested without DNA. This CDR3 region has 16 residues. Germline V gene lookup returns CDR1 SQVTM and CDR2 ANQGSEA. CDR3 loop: CSVPPPGLAGVDTQYF.

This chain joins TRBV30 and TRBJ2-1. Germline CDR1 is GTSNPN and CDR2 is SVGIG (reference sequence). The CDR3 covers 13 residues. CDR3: CAWSLGYDNEQFF.

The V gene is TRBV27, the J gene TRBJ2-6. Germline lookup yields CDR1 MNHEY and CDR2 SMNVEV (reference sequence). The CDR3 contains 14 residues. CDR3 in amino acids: CAIRPHSGANVLTF.

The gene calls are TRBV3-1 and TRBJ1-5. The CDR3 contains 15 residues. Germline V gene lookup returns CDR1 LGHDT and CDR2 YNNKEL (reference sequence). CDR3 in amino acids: CASSQGTNSNQPQHF. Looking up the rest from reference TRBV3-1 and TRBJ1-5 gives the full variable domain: DTAVSQTPKYLVTQMGNDKSIKCEQNLGHDTMYWYKQDSKKFLKIMFSYNNKELIINETVPNRFSPKSPDKAHLNLHINSLELGDSAVYFCASSQGTNSNQPQHFGDGTRLSIL.